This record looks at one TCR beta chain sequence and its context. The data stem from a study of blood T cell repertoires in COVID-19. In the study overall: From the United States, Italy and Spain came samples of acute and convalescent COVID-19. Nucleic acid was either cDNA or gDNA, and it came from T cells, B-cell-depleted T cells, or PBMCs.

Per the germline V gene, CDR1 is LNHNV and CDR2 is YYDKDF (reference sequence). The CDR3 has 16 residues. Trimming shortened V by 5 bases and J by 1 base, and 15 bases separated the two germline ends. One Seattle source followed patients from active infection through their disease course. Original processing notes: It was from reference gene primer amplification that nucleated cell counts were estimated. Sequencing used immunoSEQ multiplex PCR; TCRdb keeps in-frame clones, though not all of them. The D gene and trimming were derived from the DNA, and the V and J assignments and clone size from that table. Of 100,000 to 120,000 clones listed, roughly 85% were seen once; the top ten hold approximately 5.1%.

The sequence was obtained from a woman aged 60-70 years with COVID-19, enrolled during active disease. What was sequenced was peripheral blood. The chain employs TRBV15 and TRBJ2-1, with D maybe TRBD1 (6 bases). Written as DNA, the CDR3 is TGTGCCACCAGCGAAGTGGGCAGGGGTTCCTACAATGAGCAGTTCTTC. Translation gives CATSEVGRGSYNEQFF.